This entry lists 21 T cell receptor beta chains sequenced from one sample in a study of metastatic and nonmetastatic thyroid tumors. TCRdb reprocessed the PCR reads via MiXCR. The repertoire holds about 70,000 clones, with around 18% as singletons. Ahead of thyroid surgery, no patient had received treatment of any kind. The sequencing input was blood. Receptors originate from a female donor with papillary thyroid cancer or a benign thyroid nodule (not recorded which). Some clones in this sample may be carry-over from other donors' samples.

This clone was detected only a few times. The chain is built from TRBV6-1 and TRBJ2-7, with 7 bases matching TRBD2. This CDR3 has 13 residues. Germline V CDR1 and CDR2: MNHNS, SASEGT. With V trimmed by 8 bases and J by 5 bases, 9 bases remained unmatched. CDR3 residues: CASVGGGFHEQYF. CDR3 in DNA: TGTGCCAGCGTCGGCGGGGGATTCCACGAGCAGTACTTC.

A remark on this clone: A much larger clonotype is one base distant, so this may be a read error. The V and J genes are TRBV12-3 or TRBV12-4 and TRBJ1-2; possibly TRBD1 for D (5 bases). Between the trimmed V and J ends, which lost 6 bases and 9 bases, there was a span of 23 bases. The CDR3 sequence is 15 residues long. The CDR3 spells CASSGGGIDRECYTF. Written as DNA, the CDR3 is TGTGCCAGCAGCGGGGGGGGAATTGACCGGGAGTGCTACACCTTC.

This clone turned up a few times. This clone may be a read error of a much larger clone one base away. This sequence joins TRBV7-3 and TRBJ2-5, with D hard to call. Germline CDR1 reads SGHTA; CDR2 reads FQGTGA. The CDR3 loop spans 13 amino acids. The CDR3 DNA sequence: TGTGCCAGCAGCTTATTCGGGCAAGAGATCCAGTACTTC. It specifies CASSLFGQEIQYF.

In the case of this clone: Being one base from a much bigger clone, this may be a read error. J is TRBJ2-1 and V is TRBV29-1; perhaps D is TRBD1 or TRBD2 (5 bases each). This CDR3 spans 12 amino acids. Germline V gene data show CDR1 as SQVTM and CDR2 as ANQGSEA. This chain's CDR3 is CRVVPTGLEQFF. The CDR3 DNA is TGCAGAGTTGTTCCCACAGGACTTGAGCAGTTCTTC.

The V call is TRBV20-1, the J call TRBJ2-7; D may be TRBD1 (5 bases). The CDR3 sequence is 16 residues long. Trimming removed 0 bases from V and 4 bases from J, with 19 bases in between. Germline V gene lookup returns CDR1 DFQATT and CDR2 SNEGSKA (reference sequence). CDR3 nucleotide sequence: TGCAGTGCTAGAGATCTGGGGAAGGGGCTGTGGTACGAGCAGTACTTC. Translating it yields CSARDLGKGLWYEQYF.

This clone was counted many times. This chain joins TRBV28 and TRBJ2-7; D uncertain. The germline V and J ends were trimmed by 6 bases and 3 bases, with 9 bases remaining between them. CDR3 size: 12 residues. Germline values: CDR1 MDHEN, CDR2 SYDVKM. CDR3 nucleotides: TGTGCCAGCAGCGACGGAAACTACGAGCAGTACTTC. Its translation is CASSDGNYEQYF.

The chain has TRBV11-1 and TRBJ2-3, with 8 bases fitting TRBD2. Unmatched junction bases numbered 4, after V lost 1 base and J lost 7 bases. CDR1 SGHAT and CDR2 FQDESV come from the germline V gene (reference sequence). The CDR3 is made up of 14 amino acids. The CDR3 coding sequence is TGTGCCAGCAGCTTAGAGAGCGGGAGTTATACGCAGTATTTT. Amino acids: CASSLESGSYTQYF.

This clone was seen many times. Possible read error: a much larger clone is one base away. In the same sample, other DNA sequences code for this CDR3. The chain couples TRBV4-2 to TRBJ1-5; D not resolved. The germline gives CDR1 LGHNA, CDR2 YNFKEQ. The CDR3 is made up of 15 amino acids. CDR3 in DNA: TGTGCCAGCAGCCAAGATTGGGGTAGAAGCCAGCCCCAACATTTT. Residues: CASSQDWGRSQPQHF.

The genes are TRBV6-1 and TRBJ2-4, with 7 positions matching TRBD2. Germline-derived CDR1 and CDR2 are MNHNS and SASEGT. The length of the CDR3 is 18 residues. The V and J ends lost 2 bases and 0 bases, in that order; junction bases with no gene match: 10. Written as DNA, the CDR3 is TGTGCCAGCAGTGAAAGGACCGGGCGGGGGTTAGCCAAAAACATTCAGTACTTC. Protein: CASSERTGRGLAKNIQYF.

This clone was recorded at least ten times. This sample also contains other DNA sequences that code for the same CDR3. The genes are TRBV19 and TRBJ1-1; 7 bases match TRBD1. Per germline, CDR1 LNHDA and CDR2 SQIVND (reference sequence). Germline trimming cut 8 bases from V and 2 bases from J; bases unmatched to any gene: 11. The CDR3 consists of 15 residues. The CDR3 is CASQQGWGLNTEAFF. CDR3 coding DNA: TGTGCCAGTCAACAGGGGTGGGGTCTAAACACTGAAGCTTTCTTT.

This clone was observed many times. This sequence joins TRBV3-1 and TRBJ1-3; tentative D call: TRBD1 (6 bases). Germline-derived CDR1 and CDR2 are LGHDT and YNNKEL (reference sequence). The CDR3 contains 13 residues. The V end lost 3 bases, the J end lost 8 bases, and 11 bases lay between the germline ends. As DNA, the CDR3 is TGTGCCAGCAGCCAGGGGACATGGGACACCATATATTTT. Translating gives CASSQGTWDTIYF.

This clone was counted between two and nine times. The rearrangement links TRBV10-2 to TRBJ1-2, with D unclear. CDR1 and CDR2 from the germline V gene are WSHSY and SAAADI. V was shortened by 6 bases and J by 6 bases, with 20 bases between the two germline ends. The CDR3 consists of 15 residues. The CDR3 sequence is CASSELESIVDGYTF. As DNA, the CDR3 is TGCGCCAGCAGCGAACTCGAATCTATAGTGGATGGCTACACCTTC.

The V call is TRBV11-2, the J call TRBJ2-5; D is undetermined. The CDR3 has 13 amino acids. Germline V CDR1 and CDR2: SGHAT, FQNNGV. V lost 1 base, J lost 5 bases, and 8 bases lay in between. The CDR3 bases are TGTGCCAGCAGCTTAGGTGTGGGGGAGACCCAGTACTTC. Translating gives CASSLGVGETQYF.

In its sample, this clone was seen many times. The chain recombines TRBV9 with TRBJ2-3, with TRBD1 matching 8 bases. V was pared by 4 bases and J by 3 bases, with 4 bases of the junction left unmatched. This CDR3 has 14 amino acids. From germline, CDR1 is SGDLS and CDR2 YYNGEE. CDR3 region: CASSTRTGTDTQYF. Here the CDR3 DNA reads TGTGCCAGCAGCACCCGGACAGGGACAGATACGCAGTATTTT.

Worth noting for this clone: Mismatch with germline at one junction end may stem from a read error. This chain uses TRBV19 with TRBJ2-2; either TRBD1 or TRBD2 may supply D (5 bases each). CDR1 and CDR2 from the germline V gene are LNHDA and SQIVND (reference sequence). There are 13 residues in the CDR3. This CDR3 reads CASGEGVAGEMFF. The CDR3 DNA is TGTGCCAGTGGGGAAGGGGTGGCCGGGGAGATGTTTTTT.

This clone showed up just a few times. V is TRBV6-4 and J is TRBJ2-7, with TRBD1 matching 9 bases. Per germline, CDR1 MRHNA and CDR2 SNTAGT. V trimming: 5 bases; J trimming: 0 bases; junction bases outside the gene matches: 2. The CDR3 loop spans 14 amino acids. CDR3 in DNA: TGTGCCAGCAGTCGGGACAGGGTCTCCTACGAGCAGTACTTC. Translation: CASSRDRVSYEQYF.

The sample holds many counts of this clone. CDR3: CASSVAGYNEQFF. The CDR3 nucleotides are TGTGCCAGCAGCGTAGCGGGTTACAATGAGCAGTTCTTC. The chain employs TRBV9 and TRBJ2-1, with unresolved D. From germline, CDR1 is SGDLS and CDR2 YYNGEE. The CDR3 runs 13 residues. Trimming shortened V by 0 bases and J by 4 bases, and 5 bases separated the two germline ends.

The chain carries TRBV20-1 and TRBJ1-1; D gene uncertain. Germline CDR1 and CDR2: DFQATT and SNEGSKA (reference sequence). This CDR3 has 17 residues. Trimming cost V 3 bases and J 0 bases, with 20 bases left between them. The DNA of the CDR3 is TGCAGTGCTAGGAAAACGACATTTAGCTCCATGAACACTGAAGCTTTCTTT. It encodes CSARKTTFSSMNTEAFF.

This clone showed up many times. This chain joins TRBV16 and TRBJ1-5, with TRBD1 matching over 9 bases. Germline V gene sequence: CDR1 KGHSY, CDR2 FQNENV. The CDR3 spans 14 residues. Unmatched junction bases numbered 4, after V lost 4 bases and J lost 6 bases. CDR3 nucleotide sequence: TGTGCCAGCAGCCCTGGACAGGGGAGTCAGCCCCAGCATTTT. The encoded protein is CASSPGQGSQPQHF. The full variable domain, completed using reference TRBV16 and TRBJ1-5, is GEEVAQTPKHLVRGEGQKAKLYCAPIKGHSYVFWYQQVLKNEFKFLISFQNENVFDETGMPKERFSAKCLPNSPCSLEIQATKLEDSAVYFCASSPGQGSQPQHFGDGTRLSIL.

The chain uses TRBV6-2 or TRBV6-3 and TRBJ2-1; 14 positions agree with TRBD2. Trimming took 6 bases from V and 1 from J; bases not matched to a gene: 8. Per germline, CDR1 MNHEY and CDR2 SVGEGT. The CDR3 spans 18 residues. CDR3 in amino acids: CASSSYGLAGGSYNEQFF. CDR3 sequence (DNA): TGTGCCAGCAGCTCCTATGGACTAGCGGGAGGTTCCTACAATGAGCAGTTCTTC.

This clone was observed at least ten times. The V gene is TRBV6-1, the J gene TRBJ1-5; possible D gene TRBD1, 6 bases. Per the germline V gene, CDR1 is MNHNS and CDR2 is SASEGT. V was clipped by 5 bases and J by 2 bases, with 13 bases between them. CDR3 size: 15 residues. The CDR3 nucleotides read TGTGCCAGCAGTCTAGACAGGCCCGGCAATCAGCCCCAGCATTTT. This encodes CASSLDRPGNQPQHF.